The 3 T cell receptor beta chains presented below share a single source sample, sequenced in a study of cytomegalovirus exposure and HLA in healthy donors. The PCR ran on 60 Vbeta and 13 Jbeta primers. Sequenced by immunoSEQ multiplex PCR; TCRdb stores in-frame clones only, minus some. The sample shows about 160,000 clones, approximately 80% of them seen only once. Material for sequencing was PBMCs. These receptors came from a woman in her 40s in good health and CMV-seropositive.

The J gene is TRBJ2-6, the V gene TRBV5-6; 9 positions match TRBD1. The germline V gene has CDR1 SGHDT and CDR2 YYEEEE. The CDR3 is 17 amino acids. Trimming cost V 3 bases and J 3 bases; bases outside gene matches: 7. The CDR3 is CASSSGTGSFGANVLTF. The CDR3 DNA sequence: TGTGCCAGCAGCTCCGGGACAGGGTCGTTTGGGGCCAACGTCCTGACTTTC.

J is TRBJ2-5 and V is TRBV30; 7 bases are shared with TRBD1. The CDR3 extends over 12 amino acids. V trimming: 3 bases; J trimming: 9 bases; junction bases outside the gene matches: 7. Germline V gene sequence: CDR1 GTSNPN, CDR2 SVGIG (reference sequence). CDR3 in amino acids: CAWRGRQGPQYF. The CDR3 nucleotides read TGTGCCTGGAGGGGGAGACAGGGCCCCCAGTACTTC.

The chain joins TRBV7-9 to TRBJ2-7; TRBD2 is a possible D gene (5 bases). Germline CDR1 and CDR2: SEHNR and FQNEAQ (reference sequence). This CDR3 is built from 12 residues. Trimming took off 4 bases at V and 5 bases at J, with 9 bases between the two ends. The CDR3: CASSSGLDEQYF. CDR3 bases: TGTGCCAGCAGCTCAGGACTCGACGAGCAGTACTTC.